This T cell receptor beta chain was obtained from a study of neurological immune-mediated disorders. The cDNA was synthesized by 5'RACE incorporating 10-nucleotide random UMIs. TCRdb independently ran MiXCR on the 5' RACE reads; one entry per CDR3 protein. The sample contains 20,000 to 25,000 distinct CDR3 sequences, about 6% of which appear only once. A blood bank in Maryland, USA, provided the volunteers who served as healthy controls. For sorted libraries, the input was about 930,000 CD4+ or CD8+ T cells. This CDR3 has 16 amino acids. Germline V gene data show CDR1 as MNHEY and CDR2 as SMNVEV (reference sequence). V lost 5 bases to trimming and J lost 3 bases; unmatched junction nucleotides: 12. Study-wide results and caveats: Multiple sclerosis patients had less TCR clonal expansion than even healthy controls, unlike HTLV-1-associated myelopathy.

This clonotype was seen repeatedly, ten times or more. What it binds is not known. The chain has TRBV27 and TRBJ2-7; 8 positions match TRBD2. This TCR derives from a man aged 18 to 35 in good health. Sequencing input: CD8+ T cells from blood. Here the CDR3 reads CASSPLQVRGVYEQYF. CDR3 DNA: TGTGCCAGCAGTCCCCTCCAGGTGCGGGGGGTCTACGAGCAGTACTTC.